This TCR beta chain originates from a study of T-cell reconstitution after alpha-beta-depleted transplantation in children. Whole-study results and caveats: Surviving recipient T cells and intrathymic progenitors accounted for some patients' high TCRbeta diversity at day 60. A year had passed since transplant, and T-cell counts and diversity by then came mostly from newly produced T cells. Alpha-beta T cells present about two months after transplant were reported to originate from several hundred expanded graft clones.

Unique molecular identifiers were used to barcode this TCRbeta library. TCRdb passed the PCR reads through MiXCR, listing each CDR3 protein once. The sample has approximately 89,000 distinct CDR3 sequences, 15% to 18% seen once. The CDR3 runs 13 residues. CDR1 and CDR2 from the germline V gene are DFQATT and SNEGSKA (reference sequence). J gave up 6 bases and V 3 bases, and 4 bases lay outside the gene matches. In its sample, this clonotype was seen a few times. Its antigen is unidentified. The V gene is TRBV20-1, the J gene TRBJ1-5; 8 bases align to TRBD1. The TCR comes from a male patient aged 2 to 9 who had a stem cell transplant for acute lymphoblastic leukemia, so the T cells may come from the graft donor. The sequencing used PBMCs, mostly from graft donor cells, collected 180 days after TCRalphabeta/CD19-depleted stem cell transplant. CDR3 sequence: CSARDREVQPQHF. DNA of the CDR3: TGCAGTGCTAGGGACAGGGAAGTTCAGCCCCAGCATTTT.